This is a list of T cell receptor beta chains from one sample in a study of T cells after yellow fever vaccination. TCRdb analysed the 5' RACE reads with MiXCR anew, one entry per CDR3 protein. The sample consists of 500,000 to 650,000 distinct CDR3 sequences, over 9% of them appearing once. Sequenced material: PBMCs, taken on the day of the yellow fever booster vaccination. Source of these receptors: a young man who received the YFV17D yellow fever vaccine. CDR3s include the opening cysteine and the closing phenylalanine or tryptophan. The D gene is left open where the match is weak. Clone sizes are given selectively: once, few, many, or a class where the clone is expanded.

-	13	TRBV14	-	TRBJ2-3	TGTGCCAGCAGCCAACGGGAGACGGATACGCAGTATTTT	CASSQRETDTQYF
-	16	TRBV7-6	few	TRBJ2-3	TGTGCCAGCAGCACTTTGCCAGCACTTAGCACAGATACGCAGTATTTT	CASSTLPALSTDTQYF
-	12	TRBV7-9	many	TRBJ2-3	TGTGCCAGCAGCCTCCACACAGATACGCAGTATTTT	CASSLHTDTQYF
TRBD2	17	TRBV6-2/TRBV6-3	-	TRBJ2-3	TGTGCCAGCAGTCTTGGACTAGCGGGGGAACGCACAGATACGCAGTATTTT	CASSLGLAGERTDTQYF
-	15	TRBV20-1	-	TRBJ2-1	TGCAGTGCTACCCCAGGGACCGGTTATTACAATGAGCAGTTCTTC	CSATPGTGYYNEQFF
TRBD1	15	TRBV12-3/TRBV12-4	few	TRBJ1-4	TGTGCCAGCAGTTTCTCGACAGGGTTTAATGAAAAACTGTTTTTT	CASSFSTGFNEKLFF
TRBD1	16	TRBV4-1	-	TRBJ2-6	TGCGCCAGCAGCCAAGCCCAGGGGGCCGGGGCCAACGTCCTGACTTTC	CASSQAQGAGANVLTF
-	15	TRBV12-3/TRBV12-4	few	TRBJ1-1	TGTGCCAGCAGTTTTAAACTGACTGGGGACACTGAAGCTTTCTTT	CASSFKLTGDTEAFF
TRBD1	15	TRBV10-2	-	TRBJ1-5	TGCGCCAGCAGTGACGGACAGGGGGCGAGGAAGCCCCAGCATTTT	CASSDGQGARKPQHF
-	15	TRBV15	few	TRBJ2-2	TGTGCCACCAACATGGGGACCGGGAACACCGGGGAGCTGTTTTTT	CATNMGTGNTGELFF
TRBD2	14	TRBV20-1	few	TRBJ2-1	TGCAGTGTGCCCCCTAGCGGGAAATTCTATGAGCAGTTCTTC	CSVPPSGKFYEQFF
-	17	TRBV4-3	-	TRBJ2-1	TGCGCCAGCAGCCAAGATAAAATTCTGAGGTCCTACAATGAGCAGTTCTTC	CASSQDKILRSYNEQFF
TRBD1	14	TRBV10-3	few	TRBJ2-3	TGTGCCATCAGGCGTGGGACAGACACAGATACGCAGTATTTT	CAIRRGTDTDTQYF
-	15	TRBV7-2	-	TRBJ1-5	TGTGCCAGCAGCCCCCTGGACGGAAGCAATCAGCCCCAGCATTTT	CASSPLDGSNQPQHF
TRBD2	14	TRBV29-1	few	TRBJ2-7	TGCAGCGTTATAAGCAGCGGGAGGGCCGGCGAGCAGTACTTC	CSVISSGRAGEQYF
-	12	TRBV29-1	few	TRBJ2-6	TGCAGCACTTCCTCTGGGGCCAACGTCCTGACTTTC	CSTSSGANVLTF
-	14	TRBV6-1	few	TRBJ2-1	TGTGCCAGCAGTCCCCGAATGGACTACAATGAGCAGTTCTTC	CASSPRMDYNEQFF
-	13	TRBV10-3	many	TRBJ2-7	TGTGCCATCAGTGGGGGCGAATCTGGGGAGCAGTACTTC	CAISGGESGEQYF
TRBD1	12	TRBV9	few	TRBJ1-2	TGTGCCAGCAGCGGGGACAGAGGTGGCTACACCTTC	CASSGDRGGYTF
TRBD2	20	TRBV11-2	few	TRBJ2-7	TGTGCCAGCAGCCACAAAACCCTAACCGGGACTAGCGGGTCACCCTACGAGCAGTACTTC	CASSHKTLTGTSGSPYEQYF
-	15	TRBV7-2	-	TRBJ2-2	TGTGCCAGCAGCTTAGAGCCCGCGGCCACCGGGGAGCTGTTTTTT	CASSLEPAATGELFF
-	15	TRBV10-3	few	TRBJ1-1	TGTGCCATCAGTATCGGACAGCCCCTGGGTGGTGAAGCTTTCTTT	CAISIGQPLGGEAFF
TRBD2	14	TRBV20-1	few	TRBJ2-3	TGCAGTGCTGGACTAGCGGGAGGTAGCAATACGCAGTATTTT	CSAGLAGGSNTQYF
-	15	TRBV12-3/TRBV12-4	-	TRBJ2-2	TGTGCCAGCACACTTGGTCTAACGAACACCGGGGAGCTGTTTTTT	CASTLGLTNTGELFF
-	14	TRBV5-6	-	TRBJ2-7	TGTGCCAGCATAAGATACGGGGGATCCTACGAGCAGTACTTC	CASIRYGGSYEQYF
-	15	TRBV4-3	many	TRBJ2-2	TGCGCCAGCAGCCAAGAGGAAGGGAACACCGGGGAGCTGTTTTTT	CASSQEEGNTGELFF
-	15	TRBV20-1	-	TRBJ2-7	TGCAGTGCTAGAGAAAACGGGTTTGCGGCCTACGAGCAGTACTTC	CSARENGFAAYEQYF
-	15	TRBV11-3	-	TRBJ2-1	TGTGCCAGCAGCTTTACTAGATCCCCCTACAATGAGCAGTTCTTC	CASSFTRSPYNEQFF
TRBD1	14	TRBV5-1	few	TRBJ2-3	TGCGCCAGCAGCCGGGACAGGGTCGCAGATACGCAGTATTTT	CASSRDRVADTQYF
-	19	TRBV7-8	-	TRBJ2-5	TGTGCCAGCAGCTCCTTAGAAGCAATCGGATGGGATGCCCAAGAGACCCAGTACTTC	CASSSLEAIGWDAQETQYF
TRBD2	14	TRBV10-1	many	TRBJ2-5	TGCGCCAGCAGTGAAGCGGGAGGTACCAGGCCCCAGTACTTC	CASSEAGGTRPQYF
TRBD2	15	TRBV9	-	TRBJ2-2	TGTGCCAGCAGCTCTAGCGGGAGGACCACCGGGGAGCTGTTTTTT	CASSSSGRTTGELFF
-	15	TRBV7-9	few	TRBJ1-2	TGTGCCAGCAGGTCTGGGCCTACAACTAACTATGGCTACACCTTC	CASRSGPTTNYGYTF